Listed below are T cell receptor beta chains from one sample, sequenced in a study of blood T cells in healthy people across ages. TCRdb itself ran the 5' RACE reads through MiXCR, one entry per CDR3 protein. The sample lists some 1,500,000 distinct CDR3 sequences, roughly 43% occurring once. Sequenced material: blood. The receptors come from a woman aged 18-29 years in good health. CDR3s include the opening cysteine and the closing phenylalanine or tryptophan. A D gene is named only where the DNA matches it firmly. The size entry is marked missing in some rows and otherwise reads once, few, many or a size class.

size: few; D: -; V: TRBV18; J: TRBJ1-6; CDR3: CARSPTTVRNSPLHF; DNA: TGTGCCAGATCACCGACGACAGTTCGGAATTCACCCCTCCACTTT
size: -; D: -; V: TRBV7-8; J: TRBJ1-5; CDR3: CASSFGARVSNQPQHF; DNA: TGTGCCAGCAGCTTCGGGGCACGGGTTAGCAATCAGCCCCAGCATTTT
size: -; D: -; V: TRBV2; J: TRBJ2-3; CDR3: CASSRTTRGADTQYF; DNA: TGTGCCAGCAGTCGCACCACCCGGGGTGCAGATACGCAGTATTTT
size: few; D: TRBD1; V: TRBV18; J: TRBJ2-6; CDR3: CASSPDRNSGANVLTF; DNA: TGTGCCAGCTCCCCGGACAGGAACTCTGGGGCCAACGTCCTGACTTTC
size: few; D: -; V: TRBV15; J: TRBJ2-1; CDR3: CATSREGLHNEQFF; DNA: TGTGCCACCAGCAGAGAAGGCCTCCACAATGAGCAGTTCTTC
size: few; D: -; V: TRBV5-6; J: TRBJ2-1; CDR3: CASSLGRINEQFF; DNA: TGTGCCAGCAGCCTTGGACGTATTAATGAGCAGTTCTTC
size: -; D: TRBD2; V: TRBV12-3/TRBV12-4; J: TRBJ2-7; CDR3: CASSTLTSGSLYEQYF; DNA: TGTGCCAGCAGTACCCTGACTAGCGGGAGTCTCTACGAGCAGTACTTC
size: -; D: -; V: TRBV25-1; J: TRBJ2-5; CDR3: CASSDGGLKETQYF; DNA: TGTGCCAGCAGTGACGGCGGACTGAAAGAGACCCAGTACTTC
size: many; D: TRBD1; V: TRBV2; J: TRBJ2-7; CDR3: CAGTGTGFSEQYF; DNA: TGTGCCGGCACCGGGACAGGCTTTTCCGAGCAGTACTTC
size: few; D: -; V: TRBV27; J: TRBJ2-7; CDR3: CASSPLLTGTYEQYF; DNA: TGTGCCAGCAGTCCACTCCTCACTGGAACCTACGAGCAGTACTTC
size: few; D: -; V: TRBV5-1; J: TRBJ1-1; CDR3: CASTLLGNGNTEAFF; DNA: TGCGCCAGCACCCTTCTGGGGAACGGAAACACTGAAGCTTTCTTT
size: -; D: TRBD2; V: TRBV20-1; J: TRBJ2-7; CDR3: CSAKPGLATYNEQYF; DNA: TGCAGTGCTAAGCCGGGACTAGCGACTTACAATGAGCAGTACTTC
size: -; D: TRBD2; V: TRBV25-1; J: TRBJ2-7; CDR3: CASSEGAGGPGGYEQYF; DNA: TGTGCCAGCAGTGAAGGAGCGGGAGGTCCTGGAGGTTACGAGCAGTACTTC
size: few; D: TRBD2; V: TRBV7-2; J: TRBJ2-1; CDR3: CASSLVPSGGPNEQFF; DNA: TGTGCCAGCAGCTTAGTTCCTAGCGGGGGGCCTAATGAGCAGTTCTTC
size: -; D: -; V: TRBV29-1; J: TRBJ2-2; CDR3: CSVVSYGELFF; DNA: TGCAGCGTTGTGTCTTACGGGGAGCTGTTTTTT
size: -; D: TRBD2; V: TRBV18; J: TRBJ2-5; CDR3: CASSTSGGQETQYF; DNA: TGTGCCAGCTCAACTAGCGGGGGGCAAGAGACCCAGTACTTC
size: -; D: TRBD1; V: TRBV5-1; J: TRBJ2-1; CDR3: CASSQNRGQRLANEQFF; DNA: TGCGCCAGCAGTCAGAACAGGGGGCAACGACTAGCCAATGAGCAGTTCTTC
size: few; D: TRBD2; V: TRBV12-3/TRBV12-4; J: TRBJ2-1; CDR3: CASTMGSGGTEQFF; DNA: TGTGCCAGCACCATGGGTAGCGGGGGGACTGAGCAGTTCTTC
size: few; D: -; V: TRBV9; J: TRBJ2-1; CDR3: CASSAAGDTYNEQFF; DNA: TGTGCCAGCAGCGCCGCCGGGGATACGTACAATGAGCAGTTCTTC
size: -; D: TRBD2; V: TRBV11-2; J: TRBJ2-7; CDR3: CASSLAQGLAVYNEQYF; DNA: TGTGCCAGCAGCTTAGCCCAGGGACTAGCGGTTTACAATGAGCAGTACTTC
size: few; D: -; V: TRBV3-1; J: TRBJ2-5; CDR3: CASSHREKVETQYF; DNA: TGTGCCAGCAGCCATAGGGAGAAAGTGGAGACCCAGTACTTC
size: few; D: -; V: TRBV29-1; J: TRBJ2-5; CDR3: CSVVFDIHNEQYF; DNA: TGCAGCGTCGTTTTTGACATTCACAATGAGCAGTACTTC
size: -; D: -; V: TRBV2; J: TRBJ2-1; CDR3: CASSERRQYNEQFF; DNA: TGTGCCAGCAGTGAAAGGCGTCAGTACAATGAGCAGTTCTTC
size: many; D: -; V: TRBV12-3/TRBV12-4; J: TRBJ2-7; CDR3: CASSFSYSSYEQYF; DNA: TGTGCCAGCAGTTTTTCCTACAGCTCCTACGAGCAGTACTTC
size: -; D: -; V: TRBV7-2; J: TRBJ1-5; CDR3: CASSSKLNQPQHF; DNA: TGTGCCAGCAGCTCGAAGCTCAATCAGCCCCAGCATTTT
size: -; D: -; V: TRBV20-1; J: TRBJ2-5; CDR3: CSALTRGNEQYF; DNA: TGCAGTGCTCTAACCCGGGGCAATGAGCAGTACTTC
size: -; D: -; V: TRBV7-9; J: TRBJ1-1; CDR3: CASSSGRGAAGGAFF; DNA: TGTGCCAGCAGTTCCGGCCGAGGGGCGGCTGGCGGAGCTTTCTTT
size: -; D: -; V: TRBV21-1; J: TRBJ1-5; CDR3: CASSKLGGAGSSNQPQHF; DNA: TGTGCCAGCAGCAAGCTCGGGGGGGCCGGGAGTAGCAATCAGCCCCAGCATTTT
size: few; D: -; V: TRBV7-2; J: TRBJ2-1; CDR3: CASSLVGLIPYNEQFF; DNA: TGTGCCAGCAGCTTAGTAGGCCTAATCCCCTACAATGAGCAGTTCTTC
size: -; D: -; V: TRBV29-1; J: TRBJ2-5; CDR3: CSVEGKGIRSETQYF; DNA: TGCAGCGTTGAAGGGAAGGGAATTCGTTCGGAGACCCAGTACTTC
size: -; D: -; V: TRBV10-3; J: TRBJ2-5; CDR3: CATGTTQETQYF; DNA: TGTGCCACCGGGACAACACAAGAGACCCAGTACTTC
size: -; D: -; V: TRBV25-1; J: TRBJ2-1; CDR3: CATAWASSYNEQFF; DNA: TGTGCCACCGCCTGGGCGAGCTCCTACAATGAGCAGTTCTTC
size: few; D: TRBD2; V: TRBV27; J: TRBJ2-3; CDR3: CASSFIGGRAGDTQYF; DNA: TGTGCCAGCAGTTTTATTGGCGGGAGGGCCGGAGATACGCAGTATTTT
size: once; D: TRBD2; V: TRBV29-1; J: TRBJ2-5; CDR3: CSVDGGLSGSPETQYF; DNA: TGCAGCGTTGACGGGGGGCTTAGCGGGAGCCCAGAGACCCAGTACTTC
size: -; D: -; V: TRBV4-3; J: TRBJ2-7; CDR3: CASSQDWTGSYEQYF; DNA: TGCGCCAGCAGCCAAGATTGGACGGGGTCCTACGAGCAGTACTTC
size: few; D: TRBD2; V: TRBV7-2; J: TRBJ2-3; CDR3: CASSSSRGGSTDTQYF; DNA: TGTGCCAGCAGCTCTAGTCGAGGCGGGAGTACAGATACGCAGTATTTT
size: few; D: TRBD2; V: TRBV3-1; J: TRBJ2-5; CDR3: CASSHASGSFETQYF; DNA: TGTGCCAGCAGCCACGCTAGCGGGAGTTTTGAGACCCAGTACTTC
size: -; D: -; V: TRBV12-3/TRBV12-4; J: TRBJ1-4; CDR3: CASSLVWQGHEKLFF; DNA: TGTGCCAGCAGTTTAGTTTGGCAGGGCCATGAAAAACTGTTTTTT
size: few; D: -; V: TRBV27; J: TRBJ2-7; CDR3: CASPNDEQYF; DNA: TGTGCCAGCCCTAACGACGAGCAGTACTTC
size: -; D: TRBD1; V: TRBV27; J: TRBJ2-3; CDR3: CASSPLGTGQDTQYF; DNA: TGTGCCAGCAGTCCACTTGGGACAGGGCAGGATACGCAGTATTTT
size: few; D: TRBD1; V: TRBV2; J: TRBJ2-1; CDR3: CASSFWTGDNEQFF; DNA: TGTGCCAGCAGCTTCTGGACAGGGGACAATGAGCAGTTCTTC
size: -; D: -; V: TRBV5-6; J: TRBJ2-5; CDR3: CASSLGSFLETQYF; DNA: TGTGCCAGCAGCTTGGGCAGCTTCCTCGAGACCCAGTACTTC
size: few; D: TRBD1; V: TRBV7-2; J: TRBJ2-3; CDR3: CASSPNRDRVGTQYF; DNA: TGTGCCAGCAGCCCTAACCGGGACAGGGTGGGTACGCAGTATTTT
size: -; D: TRBD2; V: TRBV2; J: TRBJ2-4; CDR3: CASSEGSGGAKNIQYF; DNA: TGTGCCAGCAGTGAAGGGAGCGGGGGGGCCAAAAACATTCAGTACTTC
size: few; D: -; V: TRBV9; J: TRBJ2-1; CDR3: CASSVRASYNEQFF; DNA: TGTGCCAGCAGCGTCCGTGCCTCCTACAATGAGCAGTTCTTC
size: few; D: -; V: TRBV13; J: TRBJ2-5; CDR3: CASSLRGGLQETQYF; DNA: TGTGCCAGCAGCTTACGTGGCGGGCTACAAGAGACCCAGTACTTC
size: -; D: TRBD1; V: TRBV20-1; J: TRBJ2-3; CDR3: CSARGGTGGGDTQYF; DNA: TGCAGTGCTAGAGGCGGGACAGGGGGAGGAGATACGCAGTATTTT
size: many; D: -; V: TRBV7-2; J: TRBJ2-7; CDR3: CASSSTGRGTYEQYF; DNA: TGTGCCAGCAGCTCGACAGGGCGCGGGACTTACGAGCAGTACTTC
size: -; D: -; V: TRBV15; J: TRBJ1-2; CDR3: CATSTGVLANYGYTF; DNA: TGTGCCACCAGCACTGGGGTCCTAGCTAACTATGGCTACACCTTC
size: -; D: -; V: TRBV18; J: TRBJ2-7; CDR3: CASSQSDVYEQYF; DNA: TGTGCCAGCTCACAATCCGACGTCTACGAGCAGTACTTC
size: -; D: TRBD1; V: TRBV29-1; J: TRBJ1-4; CDR3: CSAGQNNEKLFF; DNA: TGCAGCGCGGGACAGAATAATGAAAAACTGTTTTTT